This entry features one T cell receptor (beta chain) sequence. Its target is unknown. As the method of synthesis, 5'RACE template switching with UMIs yielded TCR beta cDNA. TCRdb reprocessed the 5' RACE reads and stores each CDR3 protein as one record, lacking DNA. The listing records about 170,000 distinct CDR3 sequences. This sample was included in a study of T cells expressing NK-cell markers. Overall study context: In sorted CD3+CD56+NKG2C+, CD3+CD56+NKG2C- and CD3+CD56-NKG2C+ T cells, TCR beta repertoires were obtained. The eight sequenced donors comprised seven who were HCMV-seropositive and one who was seronegative.

Study conclusions and caveats: Dominant NKG2C+ clonotype frequencies of roughly 1.0-7.0% of CD8+ T cells were measured in six or seven donors.

This CDR3 is built from 18 residues. CDR1 and CDR2 from the germline V gene are SGHDN and FVKESK. The chain recombines TRBV14 with TRBJ2-1; absent DNA, TCRdb's TRBD1 call cannot be checked. The receptor was derived from a man between 18 and 69 years old in good health. Sequencing was performed on blood T cells: a sorted CD56 or NKG2C T cell subset, CD4+ or CD8+ T cells, or bulk PBMC T cells (not recorded which). CDR3 amino acids: CASSRFSTIAGGADEQFF.